The rows below give T cell receptor beta chains drawn from one sample of a study of blood T cell repertoires in COVID-19. The data were produced by immunoSEQ multiplex PCR, yet TCRdb's version contains in-frame clones alone and is incomplete. The data contain under 200,000 clones, 83% of them singletons. The specimen was PBMCs or T cells enriched from blood (not recorded which). The source is a woman aged 45-65 years who had recovered from COVID-19. Both conserved end residues are part of each CDR3. The D gene is left open where the match is weak. Clone size is shown for a subset of rows, as once, few, many or a class of expanded clone.

CDR3	DNA	V	size	J	D
CASSFSTFSLPGELFF	TGTGCCAGCAGCTTCTCGACTTTTTCACTCCCCGGGGAGCTGTTTTTT	TRBV5-4	few	TRBJ2-2	.
CASSTQNTIYF	TGTGCCAGTAGTACACAAAACACCATATATTTT	TRBV19	.	TRBJ1-3	.
CASSPQGLGVDTQYF	TGTGCCAGCTCTCCGCAGGGACTAGGGGTGGATACGCAGTATTTT	TRBV18	.	TRBJ2-3	TRBD2
CASSSEISSYNEQFF	TGTGCCAGCAGCTCTGAAATTAGCTCCTACAATGAGCAGTTCTTC	TRBV5-4	once	TRBJ2-1	.
CASLGRDYHTDTQYF	TGTGCCAGTTTAGGACGGGACTACCACACAGATACGCAGTATTTT	TRBV19	.	TRBJ2-3	TRBD2
CASSATGETKGNTIYF	TGTGCCAGCAGCGCTACAGGGGAGACAAAAGGAAACACCATATATTTT	TRBV7-8	.	TRBJ1-3	TRBD1
CASSLGFGAGRSTDTQYF	TGTGCCAGCAGCTTAGGATTCGGGGCGGGACGGAGTACAGATACGCAGTATTTT	TRBV7-9	.	TRBJ2-3	.
CASRASGLAKNNEQFF	TGTGCCAGCAGGGCCTCAGGCCTAGCGAAAAACAATGAGCAGTTCTTC	TRBV11-2	.	TRBJ2-1	.
CASSFQGQPQHF	TGTGCCAGCAGTTTTCAGGGGCAGCCCCAGCATTTT	TRBV28	few	TRBJ1-5	.
CASSYSIAQPQHF	TGTGCCAGCAGTTACTCGATAGCTCAGCCCCAGCATTTT	TRBV6-5	.	TRBJ1-5	.
CASSLRRGYGYTF	TGTGCCAGCAGTTTACGACGGGGCTATGGCTACACCTTC	TRBV12-3/TRBV12-4	.	TRBJ1-2	.
CAISGDREDNQPQHF	TGTGCCATCAGTGGTGACCGGGAAGACAATCAGCCCCAGCATTTT	TRBV10-3	.	TRBJ1-5	.
CASSLEGQGANYGYTF	TGTGCCAGCAGCTTAGAGGGACAGGGGGCTAACTATGGCTACACCTTC	TRBV7-8	.	TRBJ1-2	TRBD1
CASSLGAQAGQVVNSPLHF	TGCGCCAGCAGCTTGGGGGCCCAAGCCGGACAGGTAGTTAATTCACCCCTCCACTTT	TRBV5-1	few	TRBJ1-6	TRBD1
CASSLSANYGYTF	TGTGCCAGCAGTTTATCAGCTAACTATGGCTACACCTTC	TRBV12-3/TRBV12-4	once	TRBJ1-2	.
CASSLTGISGTIYF	TGTGCCAGCAGCCTTACAGGGATCAGCGGCACCATATATTTT	TRBV3-1/TRBV3-2	.	TRBJ1-3	.